This T cell receptor beta chain comes out of a study of blood T cell repertoires in COVID-19. Study-wide context: COVID-19 samples collected from the United States, Italy and Spain covered acute and convalescent phases. T cells, B-cell-depleted T cells, or PBMCs supplied cDNA or gDNA.

The J segment lost 4 bases and the V segment lost 0 bases, leaving 7 bases of the junction unmatched. The CDR3 has 16 residues. From germline, CDR1 is WNHNN and CDR2 SYGVQD (reference sequence). In the original processing: Using reference gene primer amplification, nucleated cell counts were estimated. Sequencing used immunoSEQ multiplex PCR; TCRdb keeps in-frame clones, though not all of them. D and trimming were read from the DNA, whereas the V and J calls and clone size are those reported in that table. The table records about 120,000 clones, more than 80% of them present only once. Input material: peripheral blood. The sequence was collected from a man between 65 and 80 years old with active or convalescent COVID-19. The V and J genes are TRBV10-1 and TRBJ2-7, with 9 bases that match TRBD1. The CDR3 bases are TGCGCCAGCAGTGAGTCAAAGACAGGGGGTCGGTACGAGCAGTACTTC. Amino acids: CASSESKTGGRYEQYF.